The entry that follows covers one T cell receptor (beta chain) sequence. The data derive from a study of T cell changes during pregnancy in multiple sclerosis. Some clones are missing from TCRdb's copy, which holds only in-frame ones; the method was immunoSEQ multiplex PCR. The sample records 45,000 to 60,000 clones, approximately 92% being singletons. Germline-derived CDR1 and CDR2 are MNHEY and SVGAGI. The CDR3 covers 14 residues. The V and J ends lost 6 bases and 2 bases, in that order; junction bases with no gene match: 6. This chain connects TRBV6-5 to TRBJ2-5; 7 bases line up with TRBD1. The source material was CD4+ T cells from peripheral blood mononuclear cells, sampled in the third trimester of pregnancy. The receptor was derived from a female donor with multiple sclerosis, enrolled in a pregnancy study. The CDR3, as DNA: TGTGCCAGCAGGCGTAACAGGGGTCAAGAGACCCAGTACTTC. Translated, it gives CASRRNRGQETQYF.